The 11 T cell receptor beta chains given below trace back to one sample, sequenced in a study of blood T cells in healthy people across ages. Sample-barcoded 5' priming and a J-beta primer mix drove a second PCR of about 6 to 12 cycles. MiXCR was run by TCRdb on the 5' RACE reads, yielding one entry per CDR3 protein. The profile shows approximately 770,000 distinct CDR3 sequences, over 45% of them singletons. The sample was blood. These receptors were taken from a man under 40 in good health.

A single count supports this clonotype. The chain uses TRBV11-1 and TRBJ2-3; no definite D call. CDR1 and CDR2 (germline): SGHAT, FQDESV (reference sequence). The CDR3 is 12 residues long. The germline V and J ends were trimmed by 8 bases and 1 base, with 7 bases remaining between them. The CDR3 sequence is CASGKGTDTQYF. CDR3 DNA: TGTGCCAGCGGGAAGGGCACAGATACGCAGTATTTT.

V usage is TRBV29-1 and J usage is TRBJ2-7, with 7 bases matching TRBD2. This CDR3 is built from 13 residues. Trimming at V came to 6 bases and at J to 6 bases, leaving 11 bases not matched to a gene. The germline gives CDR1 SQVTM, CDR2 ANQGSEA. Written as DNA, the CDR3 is TGCAGCGTCGCGAGGTGGGGGGGACGCGAGCAGTACTTC. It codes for CSVARWGGREQYF.

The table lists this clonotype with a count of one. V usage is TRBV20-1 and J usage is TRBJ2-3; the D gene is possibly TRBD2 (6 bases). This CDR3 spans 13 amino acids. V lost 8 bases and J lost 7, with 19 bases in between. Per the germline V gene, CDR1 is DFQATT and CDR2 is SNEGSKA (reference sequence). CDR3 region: CSFSGTVRNTQYF. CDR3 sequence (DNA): TGCAGTTTCTCCGGGACTGTTCGGAATACGCAGTATTTT.

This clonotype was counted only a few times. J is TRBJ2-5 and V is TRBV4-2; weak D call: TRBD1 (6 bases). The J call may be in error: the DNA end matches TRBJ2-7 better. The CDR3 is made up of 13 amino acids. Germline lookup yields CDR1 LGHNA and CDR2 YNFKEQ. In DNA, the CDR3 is TGTGCCAGCAGCCAAAAACAGGGTTACGAGCAGTACTTC. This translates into CASSQKQGYEQYF.

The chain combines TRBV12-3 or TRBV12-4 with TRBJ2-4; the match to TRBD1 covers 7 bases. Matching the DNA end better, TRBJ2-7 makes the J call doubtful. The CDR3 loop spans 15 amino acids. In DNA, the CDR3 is TGTGCCAGCAGTCGACAGGGTTTGGCGACCTACGAGCAGTACTTC. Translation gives CASSRQGLATYEQYF.

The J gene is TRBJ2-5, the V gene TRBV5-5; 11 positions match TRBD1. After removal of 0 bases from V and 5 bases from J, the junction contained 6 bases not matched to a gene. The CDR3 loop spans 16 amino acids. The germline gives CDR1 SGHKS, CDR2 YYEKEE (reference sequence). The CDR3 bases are TGTGCCAGCAGCTTGGTATGGGACAGGGGGGTTGAGACCCAGTACTTC. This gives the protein CASSLVWDRGVETQYF.

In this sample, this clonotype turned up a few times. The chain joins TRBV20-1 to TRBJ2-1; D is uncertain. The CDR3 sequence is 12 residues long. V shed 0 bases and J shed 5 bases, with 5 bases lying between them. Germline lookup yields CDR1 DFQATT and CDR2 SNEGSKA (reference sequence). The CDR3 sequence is CSAREPHNEQFF. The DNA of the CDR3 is TGCAGTGCTAGAGAACCCCACAATGAGCAGTTCTTC.

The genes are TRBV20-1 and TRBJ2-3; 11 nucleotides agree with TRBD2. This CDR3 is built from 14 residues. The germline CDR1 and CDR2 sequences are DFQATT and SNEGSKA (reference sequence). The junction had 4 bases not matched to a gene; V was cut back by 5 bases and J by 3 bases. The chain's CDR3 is CSAATSGITDTQYF. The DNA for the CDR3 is TGCAGTGCTGCGACTAGCGGGATAACAGATACGCAGTATTTT.

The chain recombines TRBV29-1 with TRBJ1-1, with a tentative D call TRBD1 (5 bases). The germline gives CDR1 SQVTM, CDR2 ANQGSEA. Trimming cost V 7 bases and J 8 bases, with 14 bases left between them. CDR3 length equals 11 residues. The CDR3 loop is CSAFEGPEAFF. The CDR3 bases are TGCAGCGCCTTTGAGGGACCGGAAGCTTTCTTT.

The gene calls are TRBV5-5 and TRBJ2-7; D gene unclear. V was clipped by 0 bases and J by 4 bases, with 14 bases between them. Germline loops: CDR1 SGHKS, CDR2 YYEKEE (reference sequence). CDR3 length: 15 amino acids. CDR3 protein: CASSLAPRDQYEQYF. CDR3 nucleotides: TGTGCCAGCAGCTTGGCCCCACGAGACCAATACGAGCAGTACTTC. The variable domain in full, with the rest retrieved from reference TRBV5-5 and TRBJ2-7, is DAGVTQSPTHLIKTRGQQVTLRCSPISGHKSVSWYQQVLGQGPQFIFQYYEKEERGRGNFPDRFSARQFPNYSSELNVNALLLGDSALYLCASSLAPRDQYEQYFGPGTRLTVT.

The CDR3 is CSALRTYNEQFF. The CDR3 coding sequence is TGCAGTGCACTGCGAACTTACAATGAGCAGTTCTTC. The V gene is TRBV20-1, the J gene TRBJ2-1; D is unresolved. Germline CDR1 DFQATT, CDR2 SNEGSKA (reference sequence). The CDR3 length is 12 residues. V was cut by 6 bases and J by 4 bases, with 10 bases left in between.